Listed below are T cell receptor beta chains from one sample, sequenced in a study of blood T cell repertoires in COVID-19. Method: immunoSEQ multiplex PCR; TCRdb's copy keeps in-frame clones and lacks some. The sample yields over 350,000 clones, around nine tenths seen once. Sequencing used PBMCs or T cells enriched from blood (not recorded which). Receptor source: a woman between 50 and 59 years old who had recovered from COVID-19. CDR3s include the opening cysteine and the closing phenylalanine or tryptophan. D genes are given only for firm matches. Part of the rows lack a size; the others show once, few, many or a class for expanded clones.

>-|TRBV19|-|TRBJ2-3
TGTGCCACCTCTCAGGACAGTTTTGGGCCAGATACGCAGTATTTT
CATSQDSFGPDTQYF
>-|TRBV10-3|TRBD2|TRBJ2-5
TGTGCCATCAGTGAGGGCGCTGGGGCAGGGAGGGCCCAGTACTTC
CAISEGAGAGRAQYF
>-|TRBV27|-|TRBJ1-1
TGTGCCAGCAGTGGGGCATCGGCTGAAGCTTTCTTT
CASSGASAEAFF
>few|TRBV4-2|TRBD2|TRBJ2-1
TGTGCCAGCAGCCAACGGACTAGGGAGGGCAATGAGCAGTTCTTC
CASSQRTREGNEQFF
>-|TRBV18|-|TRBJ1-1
TGTGCCAGCTCACCACCGCAGGGTGGATTCACTGAAGCTTTCTTT
CASSPPQGGFTEAFF
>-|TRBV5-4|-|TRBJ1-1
TGTGCCAGCAGCTTTAAGACAGTGGAGAACACTGAAGCTTTCTTT
CASSFKTVENTEAFF
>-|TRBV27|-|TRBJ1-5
TGTGCCAGCAGTCAGGGTTCAAGTCAGCCCCAGCATTTT
CASSQGSSQPQHF
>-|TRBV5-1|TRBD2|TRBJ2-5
TGCGCCAGCAGCCCGGGACTAGCGGGACCGGCGGGAGAGACCCAGTACTTC
CASSPGLAGPAGETQYF
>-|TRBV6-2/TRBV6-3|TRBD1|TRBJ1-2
TGTGCCAGCAGTTACTCGATCTCATTCAGGGGGAAACGTGGCTACACCTTC
CASSYSISFRGKRGYTF
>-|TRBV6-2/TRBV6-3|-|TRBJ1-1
TGTGCCAGCAGTTACCCGACAGCAATTGAAGCTTTCTTT
CASSYPTAIEAFF
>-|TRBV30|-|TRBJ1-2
TGTGCCTGGAGCCCCAGAAGGCAGCGTGGCTACACCTTC
CAWSPRRQRGYTF
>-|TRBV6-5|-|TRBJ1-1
TGTGCCAGCAGTCGTTTCTCCAACAGGGAAGCTTTCTTT
CASSRFSNREAFF
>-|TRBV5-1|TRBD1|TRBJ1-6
TGCGCCAGCAGCTTGGCCAATAGGGGGCAGAATTCACCCCTCCACTTT
CASSLANRGQNSPLHF
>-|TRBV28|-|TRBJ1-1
TGTGCCAGCAGACCTTCGGCGGGTTTCATGAACACTGAAGCTTTCTTT
CASRPSAGFMNTEAFF
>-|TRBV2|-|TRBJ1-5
TGTGCCAGCACTACAGCCGGGGGAGGTCAGCCCCAGCATTTT
CASTTAGGGQPQHF
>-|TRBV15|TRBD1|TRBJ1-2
TGTGCCACCAGCAGAGCCCGGGGACAGGGAACTAACTATGGCTACACCTTC
CATSRARGQGTNYGYTF
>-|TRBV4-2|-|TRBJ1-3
TGTGCCAGCAGCCGACACGTAGGGGCGGATGGAAACACCATATATTTT
CASSRHVGADGNTIYF
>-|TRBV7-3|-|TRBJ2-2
TGTGCCAGCAGCCCCTCCCTAGCGATGGCCGGGGAGCTGTTTTTT
CASSPSLAMAGELFF
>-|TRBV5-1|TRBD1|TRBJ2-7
TGCGCCAGCAGCTTGAGGACAGGGGGTGACGAGCAGTACTTC
CASSLRTGGDEQYF
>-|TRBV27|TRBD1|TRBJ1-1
TGTGCCAGCAGCTATAGGGGGCGCGGGACTGAAGCTTTCTTT
CASSYRGRGTEAFF
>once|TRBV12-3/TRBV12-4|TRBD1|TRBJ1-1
TGTGCCAGCAGTAAAACAGGGGGTTCTGAAGCTTTCTTT
CASSKTGGSEAFF
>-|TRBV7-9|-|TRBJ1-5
TGTGCCAGCAGCTTAGACGGGATTAGCAATCAGCCCCAGCATTTT
CASSLDGISNQPQHF
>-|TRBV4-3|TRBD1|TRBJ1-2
TGCGCCAGCAGCCAAGCTCGGACAGGGGATAACTATGGCTACACCTTC
CASSQARTGDNYGYTF
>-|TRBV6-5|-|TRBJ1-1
TGTGCCAGCAAGAACGGGGTGGATTACACTGAAGCTTTCTTT
CASKNGVDYTEAFF
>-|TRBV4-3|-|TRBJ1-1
TGCGCCAGCAGCCAAACCCATGGAGACACTGAAGCTTTCTTT
CASSQTHGDTEAFF
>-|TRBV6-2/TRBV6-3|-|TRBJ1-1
TGTGCCAGCAGTTACGCGGGGTTAGACACTGAAGCTTTCTTT
CASSYAGLDTEAFF
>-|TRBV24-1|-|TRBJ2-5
TGTGCCACCAGTGCGGAGAGCTACCAAGAGACCCAGTACTTC
CATSAESYQETQYF